These T cell receptor beta chains were read from a single sample in a study of beta chain features in type 1 diabetes. Method: immunoSEQ multiplex PCR; TCRdb's copy keeps in-frame clones and lacks some. Of roughly 130,000 clones listed, over 15% were seen once; the top ten hold around 2.5%. What was sequenced was central memory CD4+ T cells from blood. These receptors all come from a young man with type 1 diabetes. The conserved cysteine and the conserved F or W are not part of the CDR3 here. The order of the fields is J gene, clone size, V gene, D gene, CDR3 protein. The D gene is left open where the match is weak. Where a row states a size, it is once, few, many or the class of an expanded clone; other rows omit it.

TRBJ2-5 | - | TRBV9 | TRBD2 | ASSVAAGGRETQY
TRBJ2-7 | few | TRBV18 | - | ASSLRDEQY
TRBJ2-7 | few | TRBV29-1 | TRBD1 | STPGQGSDEQY
TRBJ2-5 | - | TRBV10-3 | - | AISQGTTQETQY
TRBJ1-2 | few | TRBV9 | - | ASSDPYGYT
TRBJ1-6 | few | TRBV10-3 | TRBD1 | AISRTGGWNSPLH
TRBJ1-2 | - | TRBV9 | - | ASSVGTGGNYGYT
TRBJ1-2 | few | TRBV29-1 | - | SVEDGVTGYGYT
TRBJ2-1 | - | TRBV28 | - | ASSLGDLSGGEQF
TRBJ2-5 | few | TRBV28 | - | ASRAQETQY
TRBJ1-1 | few | TRBV29-1 | TRBD1 | SVFSGTGSRRMNTEAF
TRBJ2-1 | few | TRBV7-2 | TRBD1 | ASSRTGTGGYNEQF